Listed here are 24 T cell receptor beta chains from one sample, sequenced in a study of T cells in Graves' hyperthyroidism and ophthalmopathy. Researchers amplified the TCR beta CDR3 regions from RNA transcripts. The primer set for the first-round RT-PCR of the TCR CDR3 was HTBI. Via MiXCR, TCRdb re-called the multiplex PCR reads, giving one row per CDR3 protein. The table records around 520,000 distinct CDR3 sequences, around 14% of them present only once. Sequencing input: blood. The source is a woman aged 18 to 35 with Graves' hyperthyroidism.

Comment on this clonotype: This may be a read error, as it is one base from a much larger clone. This sequence joins TRBV7-3 and TRBJ2-7, with D maybe TRBD2 (6 bases). The CDR3 has 14 residues. With 10 bases removed from V and 7 bases from J, the gap between germline ends came to 23 bases. The V gene's germline CDR1 is SGHTA and CDR2 FQGTGA. The CDR3 spells CANRWDSLSSEQYV. The CDR3 DNA reads TGTGCCAACAGGTGGGACTCCCTTTCTTCGGAGCAGTACGTC.

There are many counts of this clonotype. V usage is TRBV6-2 or TRBV6-3 and J usage is TRBJ2-2; D ambiguous. Germline loops: CDR1 MNHEY, CDR2 SVGEGT. This CDR3 contains 15 residues. V was pared by 0 bases and J by 1 base, with 6 bases between. The CDR3 DNA reads as TGTGCCAGCAGTTACTCCCTTCAGAACACCGGGGAGCTGTTTTTT. Translation gives CASSYSLQNTGELFF.

This clonotype was detected many times. The chain is built from TRBV6-4 and TRBJ2-6, with D uncertain. Germline-derived CDR1 and CDR2 are MRHNA and SNTAGT. V dropped 2 bases and J dropped 2 bases, with 13 bases sitting between them. The CDR3 runs 17 residues. The CDR3 DNA follows: TGTGCCAGCAGTGACCAGAGCCGATCTGCTGGGGCCAACGTCCTGACTTTC. As protein: CASSDQSRSAGANVLTF.

This chain joins TRBV6-9 and TRBJ2-1, with TRBD2 matching over 13 bases. Germline CDR1 is MNHGY and CDR2 is SVAAGI. This CDR3 has 16 residues. The junction had 6 bases not matched to a gene; V was cut back by 4 bases and J by 6 bases. CDR3 in amino acids: CASSSTSGRSGNEQFF. CDR3 coding DNA: TGTGCCAGCAGTTCGACTAGCGGGAGGTCCGGCAATGAGCAGTTCTTC.

This clonotype was counted ten times or more. The chain has TRBV12-3 or TRBV12-4 and TRBJ2-2, with 11 bases lining up with TRBD1. The V gene end was trimmed by 1 base and the J gene end by 3 bases; junction bases not matched to a gene: 10. CDR3 length: 19 amino acids. The CDR3 DNA follows: TGTGCCAGCAGTTTAGAGGACAGGGGGCGGGTGTGGGACACCGGGGAGCTGTTTTTT. This encodes CASSLEDRGRVWDTGELFF.

In DNA, the CDR3 is TGTGCCTGGAGATGGTGGCAAACTGAAGCTTTCTTT. Translated: CAWRWWQTEAFF. V is TRBV30 and J is TRBJ1-1; D call uncertain. Germline lookup yields CDR1 GTSNPN and CDR2 SVGIG (reference sequence). This CDR3 has 12 residues. V shed 3 bases and J shed 5 bases, with 10 bases lying between them. The full variable domain, its missing parts supplied by reference TRBV30 and TRBJ1-1, is SQTIHQWPATLVQPVGSPLSLECTVEGTSNPNLYWYRQAAGRGLQLLFYSVGIGQISSEVPQNLSASRPQDRQFILSSKKLLLSDSGFYLCAWRWWQTEAFFGQGTRLTVV.

This clonotype was detected only a few times. This chain links TRBV30 with TRBJ2-1; D remains ambiguous. The germline CDR1 and CDR2 sequences are GTSNPN and SVGIG (reference sequence). The CDR3 loop spans 12 amino acids. Trimming took 0 bases from V and 5 from J, leaving 5 bases between them. The CDR3 coding sequence is TGTGCCTGGAGTGTAAGACACAATGAGCAGTTCTTC. It translates to CAWSVRHNEQFF.

This clonotype has ten or more counts. The rearrangement links TRBV9 to TRBJ1-4; D is undetermined. Trimming cost V 3 bases and J 6 bases, with 24 bases left between them. The CDR3 covers 18 residues. CDR1 and CDR2 from the germline V gene are SGDLS and YYNGEE. The CDR3 region is CASSDGRRAASLDEKLFF. DNA of the CDR3: TGTGCCAGCAGCGACGGTCGGAGGGCCGCGTCTCTAGATGAAAAACTGTTTTTT.

V and J are TRBV20-1 and TRBJ2-1, with 13 bases lining up with TRBD2. Losses at the gene ends were 5 bases for V and 8 bases for J; bases not matched to a gene: 12. Germline assignment: CDR1 DFQATT and CDR2 SNEGSKA (reference sequence). The CDR3 consists of 16 residues. In nucleotides, the CDR3 is TGCAGTGCTCTGCGCCTCTTACTAGCGGGGGGGGATGAGCAGTTCTTC. Encoded protein: CSALRLLLAGGDEQFF.

The chain links TRBV28 to TRBJ2-5, with D possibly TRBD1 on 6 matching bases. Trimming left V 3 bases short and J 0 bases short, with 14 bases between. CDR1 is MDHEN, CDR2 SYDVKM, per germline. There are 16 residues in the CDR3. The CDR3 sequence: CASSFLETGHQETQYF. The CDR3 nucleotides read TGTGCCAGCAGTTTCTTAGAGACAGGACACCAAGAGACCCAGTACTTC.

This rearrangement joins TRBV7-2 to TRBJ2-7; 10 bases are a match to TRBD2. CDR3 length equals 14 residues. CDR1 and CDR2 from the germline V gene are SGHTA and FQGNSA. Trimming at V came to 3 bases and at J to 7 bases, leaving 6 bases not matched to a gene. The CDR3 coding sequence is TGTGCCAGCAGCTTCACAGCGGGAGGGTGGGAGCAGTACTTC. It codes for CASSFTAGGWEQYF.

The sample holds many counts of this clonotype. The rearrangement joins TRBV11-2 to TRBJ2-7, with D unclear. V gave up 3 bases and J gave up 3 bases, with 12 bases separating them. CDR1 and CDR2 (germline): SGHAT, FQNNGV. The CDR3 loop spans 14 amino acids. The CDR3 coding sequence is TGTGCCAGCAGCTTGGCGATGGACGGCTACGAGCAGTACTTC. This translates into CASSLAMDGYEQYF.

The chain employs TRBV10-3 and TRBJ1-5; a possible D gene is TRBD1 (6 bases). The CDR3 length is 14 residues. CDR1 is ENHRY, CDR2 SYGVKD, per germline. V gave up 6 bases and J gave up 2 bases, with 11 bases separating them. The CDR3 sequence: CAIRQGLGNQPQHF. The CDR3 DNA reads TGTGCCATCAGGCAGGGGTTGGGCAATCAGCCCCAGCATTTT.

This clonotype was recorded many times. The chain couples TRBV11-3 to TRBJ1-4; D is undetermined. CDR1 SGHNT and CDR2 YENEEA come from the germline V gene. This CDR3 spans 15 amino acids. The V and J ends lost 5 bases and 0 bases respectively, with 10 bases between them. The CDR3 nucleotides read TGTGCCAGCAGCCCCGTTGCTGCAACTAATGAAAAACTGTTTTTT. Its protein is CASSPVAATNEKLFF.

The chain recombines TRBV2 with TRBJ2-3; 12 nucleotides align to TRBD2. After removal of 6 bases from V and 3 bases from J, the junction contained 7 bases not matched to a gene. Germline values: CDR1 SNHLY, CDR2 FYNNEI. The CDR3 length is 16 residues. CDR3 bases: TGTGCCAGCAGCGACCGCGGACTAGCGGGGACAGATACGCAGTATTTT. This sequence encodes CASSDRGLAGTDTQYF.

There are many counts of this clonotype. The chain has TRBV5-1 and TRBJ1-2; 8 bases are a match to TRBD1. The CDR3 consists of 15 residues. Germline CDR1 and CDR2: SGHRS and YFSETQ. J gave up 4 bases and V 3 bases, and 8 bases lay outside the gene matches. The CDR3 spells CASSYETGVGYGYTF. CDR3 nucleotides: TGCGCCAGCAGCTACGAGACAGGGGTTGGCTATGGCTACACCTTC.

This clonotype has just a few counts. The chain uses TRBV30 and TRBJ1-3; 8 bases are shared with TRBD1. The V segment lost 5 bases and the J segment 4 bases; nucleotides outside the gene matches: 4. CDR1 is GTSNPN, CDR2 SVGIG, per germline (reference sequence). The CDR3 has 13 residues. The CDR3 region is CAWDRGFGNTIYF. For the CDR3, the DNA is TGTGCCTGGGACAGGGGATTCGGAAACACCATATATTTT.

This clonotype was seen ten or more times. V gene TRBV10-3 combines with J gene TRBJ1-2; D is undetermined. Per germline, CDR1 ENHRY and CDR2 SYGVKD. The CDR3 runs 12 residues. The V and J ends lost 5 bases and 3 bases respectively, with 7 bases between them. The CDR3: CAISSQDYGYTF. DNA for the CDR3: TGTGCCATCAGTTCCCAGGACTATGGCTACACCTTC.

This clonotype was counted at least ten times. The chain carries TRBV30 and TRBJ2-1, with 9 nucleotides matching TRBD2. J gave up 4 bases and V 4 bases, and 8 bases lay outside the gene matches. The CDR3 contains 15 residues. Germline assignment: CDR1 GTSNPN and CDR2 SVGIG (reference sequence). Here the CDR3 DNA reads TGTGCCTGGACTCCGGGACTAGCAGAATACAATGAGCAGTTCTTC. This gives the protein CAWTPGLAEYNEQFF.

Ten or more counts support this clonotype. This chain uses TRBV30 with TRBJ1-1; 7 bases align to TRBD1. Germline values: CDR1 GTSNPN, CDR2 SVGIG (reference sequence). Trimming cost V 7 bases and J 1 base; bases outside gene matches: 6. The CDR3 consists of 13 residues. In DNA, the CDR3 is TGTGCCTCCGACAGGGCGGGGAACACTGAAGCTTTCTTT. Translated, it gives CASDRAGNTEAFF.

This clonotype appeared a few times. The rearrangement uses TRBV10-1 and TRBJ2-7, with D possibly being TRBD1 (5 bases). The CDR3 is 13 residues long. Trimming shortened V by 4 bases and J by 2 bases, and 9 bases separated the two germline ends. Germline V gives CDR1 WNHNN, CDR2 SYGVQD (reference sequence). The CDR3 reads CASSGAGTYEQYF. CDR3 nucleotide sequence: TGCGCCAGCAGTGGAGCAGGGACCTACGAGCAGTACTTC.

This clonotype showed up many times. The chain uses TRBV29-1 and TRBJ1-1; weak D call: TRBD1 (6 bases). CDR3 size: 15 residues. Germline CDR1 SQVTM, CDR2 ANQGSEA. The ends were cut back, 0 bases at V and 3 bases at J, with 14 bases in the middle. CDR3 loop: CSVEDESGADTEAFF. CDR3 nucleotides: TGCAGCGTTGAAGATGAGTCAGGGGCGGACACTGAAGCTTTCTTT.

This clonotype was picked up a small number of times. The chain couples TRBV24-1 to TRBJ1-5; 9 bases fit TRBD1. Trimming took 8 bases from V and 5 from J; bases not matched to a gene: 9. The CDR3 is 15 amino acids. CDR1 is KGHDR, CDR2 SFDVKD, per germline. DNA of the CDR3: TGTGCCACCACCGGGACAGGGCAGTTGGATCAGCCCCAGCATTTT. Its translation: CATTGTGQLDQPQHF.

For this clonotype: A much larger clone sits a single nucleotide away, making a read error possible. The J gene is TRBJ2-1, the V gene TRBV5-1; perhaps TRBD2 as D (6 bases). CDR1 is SGHRS and CDR2 is YFSETQ in the germline V gene. This CDR3 contains 14 residues. V lost 3 bases to trimming and J lost 13 bases, with 20 bases between them. CDR3 in amino acids: CASSWMGGEETQFF. The CDR3 bases are TGCGCCAGCAGCTGGATGGGGGGAGAAGAGACCCAGTTCTTC.